The 2 T cell receptor beta chains below come from one sample, sequenced in a study of shared clonotypes between healthy human individuals. Profiling relied on immunoSEQ multiplex PCR, and the TCRdb table lists in-frame clones only, not all of them. The sample lists some 500,000 clones, 79% occurring once. The source material was PBMCs. All receptors come from a woman aged 40-49 years in good health. Some clones in this sample may be carry-over from other donors' samples.

This chain uses TRBV6-5 with TRBJ2-5; 8 bases are a match to TRBD1. V lost 4 bases and J lost 10; bases outside the gene matches: 11. Germline values: CDR1 MNHEY, CDR2 SVGAGI. This CDR3 region has 14 residues. The CDR3 protein is CASSWGNSGQGQYF. DNA for the CDR3: TGTGCCAGCAGTTGGGGCAACTCCGGACAGGGCCAGTACTTC.

The chain employs TRBV10-1 and TRBJ2-1; 11 positions match TRBD2. In germline, CDR1 is WNHNN, CDR2 SYGVQD (reference sequence). After removal of 6 bases from V and 10 bases from J, the junction contained 8 bases not matched to a gene. The CDR3 runs 14 residues. In nucleotides, the CDR3 is TGCGCCAGCAGCCCTAGCGGGAGGAACGTGGAGCAGTTCTTC. Its translation is CASSPSGRNVEQFF.